This T cell receptor beta chain appears in the sequencing data of a study of shared clonotypes between healthy human individuals. In the study overall: Per-donor plates numbered three CD4 naive, three CD4 memory, two CD8 naive and one CD8 memory.

Under the authors' procedure: Junction-only immunoSEQ data arrived without quality scores, meaning filtering differed. Clones were sequenced by immunoSEQ multiplex PCR, and TCRdb holds only the in-frame ones, with some missing. Clone size and the V and J calls come from that table; the DNA yielded D and trimming. The table shows 2 million to 2.5 million clones, with 95% occurring only once. A word on this clone: Antigen unknown.

Trimming stripped 4 bases from V and 0 bases from J, with 13 bases between. The CDR3 spans 15 residues. Germline V gene lookup returns CDR1 SGHRS and CDR2 YFSETQ. Study-level results: Non-shared clonotypes had lower generation probabilities than clonotypes shared by all four sorted-subset donors.

Sequenced input: naive CD4+ T cells sorted from blood. Noted subset: CD45RA+ positively selected. The receptor comes from a man younger than 35 in good health. This chain uses TRBV5-1 with TRBJ2-5; possible D gene TRBD1, 5 bases. CDR3 DNA sequence: TGCGCCAGCAGCACCTCAGGGTTGTACCAAGAGACCCAGTACTTC. This sequence encodes CASSTSGLYQETQYF.